This T cell receptor beta chain was identified in a study of chemoradiotherapy in HPV16-positive cancers. Sequenced by immunoSEQ multiplex PCR; TCRdb stores in-frame clones only, minus some. The table has roughly 40,000 clones, about 77% seen once. The CDR3 sequence is 13 residues long. The V end was cut by 1 base, the J end by 1 base, with 4 bases between. CDR1 is SGHRS, CDR2 YFSETQ, per germline. The sequencing used blood, collected from a patient who underwent chemoradiotherapy. The gene calls are TRBV5-1 and TRBJ2-3; D unclear. The clonotype originates from a human donor with HPV-associated anogenital cancer. The CDR3 DNA is TGCGCCAGCAGCTTGACAGGCACAGATACGCAGTATTTT. Its protein product is CASSLTGTDTQYF.